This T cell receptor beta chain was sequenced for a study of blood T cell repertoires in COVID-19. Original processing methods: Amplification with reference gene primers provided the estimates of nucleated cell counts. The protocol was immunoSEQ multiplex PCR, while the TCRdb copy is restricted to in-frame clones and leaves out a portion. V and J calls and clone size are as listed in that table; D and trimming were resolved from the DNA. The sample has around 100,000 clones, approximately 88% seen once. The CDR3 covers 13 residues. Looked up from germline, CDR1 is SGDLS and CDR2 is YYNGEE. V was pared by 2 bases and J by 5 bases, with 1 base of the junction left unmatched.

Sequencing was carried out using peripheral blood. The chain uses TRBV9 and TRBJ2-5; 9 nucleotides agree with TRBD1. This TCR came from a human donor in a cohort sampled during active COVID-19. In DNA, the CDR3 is TGTGCCAGCAGCGTGGACAGGGGTGAGACCCAGTACTTC. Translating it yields CASSVDRGETQYF. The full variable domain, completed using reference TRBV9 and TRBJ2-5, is DSGVTQTPKHLITATGQRVTLRCSPRSGDLSVYWYQQSLDQGLQFLIQYYNGEERAKGNILERFSAQQFPDLHSELNLSSLELGDSALYFCASSVDRGETQYFGPGTRLLVL.